This T cell receptor beta chain was retrieved from a study of blood T cell repertoires in COVID-19. Measured with immunoSEQ multiplex PCR; TCRdb has only the in-frame clones, and not every one. The sample holds roughly 250,000 clones; roughly 82% are singletons and the top ten take 4.9%. V shed 3 bases, J shed 0 bases, and the junction held 3 bases outside the gene matches. From germline, CDR1 is SGHRS and CDR2 YFSETQ. The CDR3 loop spans 15 amino acids. The origin of this receptor is a woman older than 75 with active or convalescent COVID-19. Sequencing was done on a sample of peripheral blood. The V call is TRBV5-1, the J call TRBJ1-1, with 9 bases aligning to TRBD1. The CDR3: CASSSDRGLNTEAFF. CDR3 nucleotides: TGCGCCAGCAGCTCGGACAGGGGACTGAACACTGAAGCTTTCTTT.